The 5 T cell receptor beta chains presented below share a single source sample, sequenced in a study of tumor and adjacent non-tumor tissue in lung cancer. TCRbeta libraries were built with three rounds of nested PCR, modified from ARM-PCR. TCRdb reprocessed the multiplex PCR reads with MiXCR, giving one entry per CDR3 protein. This table holds tens of thousands of distinct CDR3 sequences, roughly 67% found once. RNA was extracted from bulk tissue without any cell sorting. The normal lung tissue was taken more than 3 cm from the tumor edge. Sample: distant non-tumor lung tissue. Receptors originate from a woman in her seventies with non-small cell lung cancer.

Note on this clonotype: A much bigger clone sits one base away, suggesting this may be a read error. The chain links TRBV7-9 to TRBJ2-7; 10 bases match TRBD1. The length of the CDR3 is 14 residues. The germline V gene has CDR1 SEHNR and CDR2 FQNEAQ (reference sequence). J was trimmed by 5 bases and V by 5 bases; bases with no gene match: 6. CDR3 bases: TGTGCCAGCAGCCCGCTTGGACAGGGGGACGAGCAGTACTTC. Translated, it gives CASSPLGQGDEQYF.

The genes are TRBV29-1 and TRBJ1-1; D not resolved. CDR1 and CDR2 from the germline V gene are SQVTM and ANQGSEA. The CDR3 runs to 13 residues. This CDR3 is CRFEASVSTEAFF. CDR3 DNA sequence: TGCAGGTTTGAGGCGTCGGTGAGCACTGAAGCTTTCTTT.

As concerns this clonotype: A read error is likely, as this CDR3 ends without the conserved phenylalanine or tryptophan. It is unclear where the CDR3 begins or ends on the DNA, so no DNA is shown, and the CDR3 is as TCRdb lists it. This rearrangement joins TRBV29-1 to TRBJ2-1; the table's D call, TRBD2, was not checked against the DNA. The CDR3 region is 11 residues in length, termini included. The germline gives CDR1 SQVTM, CDR2 ANQGSEA. This CDR3 reads CSSNEAGESGL.

This clonotype came up many times. This chain connects TRBV28 to TRBJ2-2; 7 positions match TRBD1. This CDR3 is 14 amino acids long. The J segment lost 5 bases and the V segment lost 8 bases, leaving 8 bases of the junction unmatched. Germline V gene lookup returns CDR1 MDHEN and CDR2 SYDVKM. The CDR3 sequence is CASGATGRTGELFF. The CDR3, as DNA: TGTGCCAGCGGGGCGACAGGGCGGACCGGGGAGCTGTTTTTT.

With regard to this clonotype: This may arise from a read error, as a much more abundant clone is one base away. The V gene is TRBV20-1, the J gene TRBJ1-2; a weak D match, TRBD1 (5 bases). CDR1 and CDR2 (germline): DFQATT, SNEGSKA (reference sequence). The CDR3 runs to 14 residues. Trimming took off 6 bases at V and 4 bases at J, with 18 bases between the two ends. CDR3 sequence (DNA): TGCAGTGCCGCCCTAAATGACAGCCTCTATGGCTACACCTTC. Its protein product is CSAALNDSLYGYTF.